This is a list of T cell receptor beta chains from one sample in a study of human T cells and chemical hapten exposure. From the RACE reads, TCRdb called clonotypes with MiXCR, one entry per CDR3 protein. The sample holds around 300,000 distinct CDR3 sequences, 5.5% seen once. This specimen was whole blood, taken in connection with sensitization to the hapten diphenylcyclopropenone (DPC). The receptor set was obtained from a woman aged 18-29 years with alopecia areata. Some clones in this sample may be carry-over from other donors' samples. CDR3s include the opening cysteine and the closing phenylalanine or tryptophan. The D gene is left open where the match is weak.

CDR3 protein | V gene | D gene | CDR3 length
CASRTRAWVGEQYF | TRBV6-5 | . | 14
CASSPLGNLGVTSNQPQHF | TRBV27 | . | 19
CASSMDRPPGELFF | TRBV7-2 | TRBD1 | 14
CASSLGGPDEQFF | TRBV12-3/TRBV12-4 | . | 13
CASSLDRGTGELFF | TRBV28 | TRBD1 | 14
CASSSLLTETRGYTF | TRBV7-9 | . | 15
CASSVGIGFTDTQYF | TRBV9 | . | 15
CASSLVGAWQFF | TRBV5-6 | . | 12
CASSSHLGGRRAFF | TRBV27 | TRBD1 | 14
CASGPGLAGPTVHEQYF | TRBV14 | TRBD2 | 17
CASSLRGPGDTLYF | TRBV5-6 | . | 14
CAISESTGIGTFF | TRBV10-3 | TRBD1 | 13
CSVELWQGNTIYF | TRBV29-1 | . | 13
CAKRASNTGELFF | TRBV29-1 | . | 13
CASSLFLTGTGDSGNTIYF | TRBV7-2 | TRBD1 | 19